The TCR beta chain under discussion was sequenced for a study of cytomegalovirus exposure and HLA in healthy donors. As concerns this clone: Its antigen remains unidentified.

Study-wide results and limits: For most subjects, TCR beta sequences were reported to predict HLA-A and HLA-B alleles with accuracy. Follow-up analysis later connected one missense variant in DCLRE1C with trimming of TCR beta V- and J-genes. In a later analysis, compared with equally common non-associated chains, HLA-associated beta chains were more expanded. TCR sequences were mostly rare, though some public TCRs occurred in many donors.

Amplification used 60 Vbeta primers and 13 Jbeta primers. The protocol was immunoSEQ multiplex PCR, while the TCRdb copy is restricted to in-frame clones and leaves out a portion. The table counts around 80,000 clones; about 4.9% lies in the top ten. CDR3 length: 13 amino acids. V was cut by 2 bases and J by 1 base, with 5 bases left in between. Germline CDR1 and CDR2: SGHDN and FVKESK. The sequenced material came from PBMCs. This TCR was recovered from a man in his forties or fifties in good health and CMV-seronegative. The chain is built from TRBV14 and TRBJ1-1, with unresolved D. The CDR3 loop reads CASSQSRNTEAFF. CDR3 DNA: TGTGCCAGCAGCCAATCGAGGAACACTGAAGCTTTCTTT.